These T cell receptor beta chains were read from a single sample in a study of T-cell memory formation after mild COVID-19. TCRdb redid the calling of the 5' RACE reads with MiXCR, one entry per CDR3 protein. This sample has 300,000 to 400,000 distinct CDR3 sequences, with over 25% found just once. The sample was PBMCs or a T cell subset sorted from them (not recorded which). Receptor source: an adult woman who had mild COVID-19 (a few samples of this study predate the infection). Cell type and time point are not known. Both conserved end residues are part of each CDR3. D genes are given only for firm matches. Size values are once, few and many counts, or a class for expanded clones, and some rows have none.

v_gene	d_gene	abundance	j_gene	len	CDR3nt	CDR3aa
TRBV7-8	-	-	TRBJ2-1	15	TGTGCCAGCAGCTCCTTAAAGCGGACCTACAATGAGCAGTTCTTC	CASSSLKRTYNEQFF
TRBV7-9	-	few	TRBJ1-3	17	TGTGCCAGCAGCCTTCCGCAGGGACTTAGCTCTGGAAACACCATATATTTT	CASSLPQGLSSGNTIYF
TRBV12-3/TRBV12-4	-	-	TRBJ2-5	14	TGTGCCAGCAGTTTAGCGGACCTCTGGGAGACCCAGTACTTC	CASSLADLWETQYF
TRBV7-2	-	few	TRBJ2-3	12	TGTGCCAGCAGCTTAGACGAGCTAGGGCAGTATTTT	CASSLDELGQYF
TRBV20-1	-	-	TRBJ2-1	13	TGCAGTGCTAGAGTACAAGGTACGAATGAGCAGTTCTTC	CSARVQGTNEQFF
TRBV6-6	-	few	TRBJ2-2	13	TGTGCCAGCAGGGCCGCGGACACCGGGGAGCTGTTTTTT	CASRAADTGELFF
TRBV27	TRBD2	-	TRBJ2-7	15	TGTGCCAGCAGTTACACTAGCGGGGGCCGCTTAGAGCAGTACTTC	CASSYTSGGRLEQYF
TRBV20-1	TRBD1	few	TRBJ1-3	17	TGCAGTGCTAGAGATCAATTCCCGGACAGGGTCGGAAACACCATATATTTT	CSARDQFPDRVGNTIYF
TRBV7-7	-	-	TRBJ2-2	15	TGTGCCAGCAGCTCTCGGACGGATAACACCGGGGAGCTGTTTTTT	CASSSRTDNTGELFF
TRBV29-1	TRBD1	few	TRBJ2-5	13	TGCAGCGTTGGGACAGGGACCCAAGAGACCCAGTACTTC	CSVGTGTQETQYF
TRBV7-6	-	-	TRBJ1-4	15	TGTGCCAGCAGCTTAAACCGCAGGGATAATGAAAAACTGTTTTTT	CASSLNRRDNEKLFF
TRBV7-9	TRBD1	few	TRBJ2-5	15	TGTGCCAGCAGCACCAGCCGGACAGGGTGGGAGACCCAGTACTTC	CASSTSRTGWETQYF
TRBV12-3/TRBV12-4	-	many	TRBJ2-3	14	TGTGCCAGCCGAGCCGGGACTCTCACAGATACGCAGTATTTT	CASRAGTLTDTQYF
TRBV30	-	-	TRBJ1-1	12	TGTGCCTGGAAATACGGGGCGACTGAAGCTTTCTTT	CAWKYGATEAFF
TRBV5-1	TRBD1	many	TRBJ1-1	16	TGCGCCAGCAGCGCTAGACAGGGCCATCCGGACACTGAAGCTTTCTTT	CASSARQGHPDTEAFF
TRBV9	TRBD1	-	TRBJ2-3	13	TGTGCCAGCAGGGGACAGAGCACAGATACGCAGTATTTT	CASRGQSTDTQYF
TRBV5-1	-	few	TRBJ2-7	13	TGCGCCAGCAGCGCGGAGGGGGTCGGGGAGCAGTACTTC	CASSAEGVGEQYF
TRBV14	-	few	TRBJ1-1	14	TGTGCCAGCAGCCAAGAGGGTAGAAACACTGAAGCTTTCTTT	CASSQEGRNTEAFF
TRBV4-1	TRBD1	-	TRBJ1-1	13	TGCGCCAGCAGCCAAGTTGGGGACAGTGAAGCTTTCTTT	CASSQVGDSEAFF
TRBV24-1	TRBD1	-	TRBJ2-1	13	TGTGCCACGGGGCGAGTAGGGGGCTATGAGCAGTTCTTC	CATGRVGGYEQFF
TRBV20-1	TRBD1	-	TRBJ1-2	12	TGCAGTGCTAGCCAGGGACAGTTAGGCTACACCTTC	CSASQGQLGYTF
TRBV29-1	-	-	TRBJ1-1	15	TGCAGCGTTACAATTGACGTAGTAGGGGGAACTGAAGCTTTCTTT	CSVTIDVVGGTEAFF
TRBV20-1	-	few	TRBJ1-5	14	TGCAGTGCTAGAGATCAGCGGGAAAATCAGCCCCAGCATTTT	CSARDQRENQPQHF
TRBV19	-	-	TRBJ2-2	14	TGTGCCAGTAGCACAGGAGGGGTGACCGGGGAGCTGTTTTTT	CASSTGGVTGELFF
TRBV29-1	-	-	TRBJ2-4	15	TGCAGCGTGCTTAAGGGGGGGGAAAATAAAAACATTCAGTACTTC	CSVLKGGENKNIQYF
TRBV7-9	-	few	TRBJ2-7	16	TGTGCCAGCAGCTTAGCACCGGGACACGGGTTCTACGAGCAGTACTTC	CASSLAPGHGFYEQYF
TRBV6-5	-	-	TRBJ1-2	15	TGTGCCAGCAGACCGGATGGGTATTTGGACTATGGCTACACCTTC	CASRPDGYLDYGYTF
TRBV5-5	-	-	TRBJ1-5	16	TGTGCCAGCAGCCCCATGGCCGGGGGTATAAATCAGCCCCAGCATTTT	CASSPMAGGINQPQHF
TRBV6-1	-	few	TRBJ1-2	12	TGTGCCAGCAGTCAGGACAGTAGCGGCTACACCTTC	CASSQDSSGYTF
TRBV29-1	TRBD1	few	TRBJ1-2	11	TGCAGCGTTGACAGGGGGAGTGGCTACACCTTC	CSVDRGSGYTF
TRBV5-1	-	few	TRBJ2-3	15	TGCGCCAGCAGCTTGGACAGGGTTGGCTCAGATACGCAGTATTTT	CASSLDRVGSDTQYF
TRBV19	TRBD1	-	TRBJ1-1	14	TGTGCCAGTAGTATCACAGGGGTGGTTGCTGAAGCTTTCTTT	CASSITGVVAEAFF
TRBV2	TRBD1	-	TRBJ2-1	14	TGTGCCAGCAGCCCGGGACAGAAGTACAATGAGCAGTTCTTC	CASSPGQKYNEQFF
TRBV7-9	-	few	TRBJ2-7	12	TGTGCCAGCAGCCCCTTGGGTTCCGAGCAGTACTTC	CASSPLGSEQYF
TRBV7-8	TRBD2	once	TRBJ2-3	18	TGTGCCAGCAGCTTAGGACTAGCGGGGGGGCTTCGGACAGATACGCAGTATTTT	CASSLGLAGGLRTDTQYF
TRBV20-1	TRBD2	-	TRBJ2-1	15	TGCAGTGCTACCTCCGGGACTAGCGGTGACAATGAGCAGTTCTTC	CSATSGTSGDNEQFF
TRBV4-3	TRBD2	few	TRBJ2-1	17	TGCGCCAGCAGCCAAGTTGGTCGGACTAGATCATTTAGTGAGCAGTTCTTC	CASSQVGRTRSFSEQFF
TRBV7-6	-	few	TRBJ1-3	15	TGTGCCAGCAGCTTAGGAAGGGCTACTGGAAACACCATATATTTT	CASSLGRATGNTIYF
TRBV4-3	TRBD2	few	TRBJ2-1	19	TGCGCCAGCAGCCAAGATCATTCAGGGACTAGCGGGAGGGCGTATGAGCAGTTCTTC	CASSQDHSGTSGRAYEQFF
TRBV12-3/TRBV12-4	TRBD2	few	TRBJ2-6	17	TGTGCCAGCAGTCCACCTACGGGAGGGCCTGGGGCCAACGTCCTGACTTTC	CASSPPTGGPGANVLTF
TRBV7-6	TRBD2	few	TRBJ2-3	15	TGTGCCAGCAGCGAATCCGGGGGGGCCGCAGATACGCAGTATTTT	CASSESGGAADTQYF
TRBV15	TRBD2	few	TRBJ2-5	17	TGTGCCACCAGCAGAGGAACGGGAGGGATGAGGGCGGAGACCCAGTACTTC	CATSRGTGGMRAETQYF
TRBV7-2	-	few	TRBJ2-3	12	TGTGCCAGCAGCGCCACAAGGTCCCCGCAGTATTTT	CASSATRSPQYF
TRBV7-2	-	-	TRBJ2-7	15	TGTGCCAGCAGCTTATTCCTGTCCAGCTCCTACGAGCAGTACTTC	CASSLFLSSSYEQYF
TRBV12-3/TRBV12-4	TRBD2	-	TRBJ2-1	15	TGTGCCAGCAGAAAGAGCGGGGGTTCCTACAATGAGCAGTTCTTC	CASRKSGGSYNEQFF
TRBV4-1	-	-	TRBJ2-7	15	TGCGCCAGCAGCCCGGGAGTCAGGGTATCCTACGAGCAGTACTTC	CASSPGVRVSYEQYF
TRBV6-5	TRBD1	-	TRBJ1-2	16	TGTGCCAGCACTAAAACCGGGACAGGGGATTCGTTTGGCTACACCTTC	CASTKTGTGDSFGYTF
TRBV7-8	-	-	TRBJ2-7	13	TGTGCCAGCAGCTTCACCGGATCGCAAGAGCAGTACTTC	CASSFTGSQEQYF
TRBV13	TRBD2	-	TRBJ2-3	21	TGTGCCAGCAGCTTTTCCCCGGGACTAGCGGGGGGGCTTGACAAAACAGATACGCAGTATTTT	CASSFSPGLAGGLDKTDTQYF
TRBV4-3	-	-	TRBJ2-3	16	TGCGCCAGCAGCCAAGGCCTCGCGGAAGGGACAGATACGCAGTATTTT	CASSQGLAEGTDTQYF
TRBV6-2/TRBV6-3	-	-	TRBJ2-7	16	TGTGCCAGCAGTTTCCGTGGGACTGATCTTTCCTACGAGCAGTACTTC	CASSFRGTDLSYEQYF